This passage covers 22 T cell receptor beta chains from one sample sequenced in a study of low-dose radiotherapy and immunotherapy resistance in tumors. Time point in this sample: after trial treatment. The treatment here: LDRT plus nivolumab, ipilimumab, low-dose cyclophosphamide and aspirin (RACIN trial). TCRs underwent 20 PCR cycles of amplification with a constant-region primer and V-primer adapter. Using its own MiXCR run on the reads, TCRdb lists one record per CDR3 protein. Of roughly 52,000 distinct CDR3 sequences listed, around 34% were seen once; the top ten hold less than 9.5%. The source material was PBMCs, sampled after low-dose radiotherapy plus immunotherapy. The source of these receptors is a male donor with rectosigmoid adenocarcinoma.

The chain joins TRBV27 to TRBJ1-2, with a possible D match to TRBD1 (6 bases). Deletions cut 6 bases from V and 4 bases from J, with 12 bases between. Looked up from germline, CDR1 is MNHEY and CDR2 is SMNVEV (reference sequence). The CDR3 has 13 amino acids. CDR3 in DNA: TGTGCCAGCAGAGACAGGCCTAGCTATGGCTACACCTTC. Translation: CASRDRPSYGYTF.

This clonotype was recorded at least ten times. The DNA for the CDR3 is TGTGCCAGCAGTGAGTGGAGCTCTGGAAACACCATATATTTT. This translates into CASSEWSSGNTIYF. The chain uses TRBV25-1 and TRBJ1-3; no firm D call. The length of the CDR3 is 14 residues. V was clipped by 3 bases and J by 0 bases, with 6 bases between them. The germline V gene has CDR1 MGHDK and CDR2 SYGVNS.

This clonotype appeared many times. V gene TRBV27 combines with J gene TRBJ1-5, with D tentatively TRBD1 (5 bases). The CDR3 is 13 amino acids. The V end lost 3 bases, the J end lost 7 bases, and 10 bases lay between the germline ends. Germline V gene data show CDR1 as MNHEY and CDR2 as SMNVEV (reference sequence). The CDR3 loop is CASSFGGRQPQHF. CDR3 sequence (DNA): TGTGCCAGCAGTTTTGGGGGTCGACAGCCCCAGCATTTT.

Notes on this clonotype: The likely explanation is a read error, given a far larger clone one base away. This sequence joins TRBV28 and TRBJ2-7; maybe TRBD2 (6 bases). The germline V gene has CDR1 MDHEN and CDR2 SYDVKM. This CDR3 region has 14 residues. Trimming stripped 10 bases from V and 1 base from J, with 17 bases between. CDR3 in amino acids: CATRVSGHSYEQYF. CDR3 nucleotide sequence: TGTGCCACCAGAGTAAGCGGGCATTCCTACGAGCAGTACTTC.

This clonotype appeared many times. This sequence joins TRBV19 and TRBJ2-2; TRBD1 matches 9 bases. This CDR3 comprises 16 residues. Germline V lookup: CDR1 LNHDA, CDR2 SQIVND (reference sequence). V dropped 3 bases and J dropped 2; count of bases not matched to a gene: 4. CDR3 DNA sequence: TGTGCCAGTAGTATCGGGACAGGGTCAAACACCGGGGAGCTGTTTTTT. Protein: CASSIGTGSNTGELFF.

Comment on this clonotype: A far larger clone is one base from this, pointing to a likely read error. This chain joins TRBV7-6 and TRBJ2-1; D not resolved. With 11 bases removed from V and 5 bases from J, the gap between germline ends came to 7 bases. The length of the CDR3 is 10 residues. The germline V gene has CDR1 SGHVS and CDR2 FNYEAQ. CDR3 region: CAGGNNEQFF. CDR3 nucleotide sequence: TGTGCCGGCGGAAACAATGAGCAGTTCTTC.

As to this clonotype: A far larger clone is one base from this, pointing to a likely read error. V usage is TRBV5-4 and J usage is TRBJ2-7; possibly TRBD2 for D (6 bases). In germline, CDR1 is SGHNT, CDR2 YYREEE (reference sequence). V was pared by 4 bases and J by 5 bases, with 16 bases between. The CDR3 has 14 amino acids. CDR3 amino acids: CASSLGGTLDEQYF. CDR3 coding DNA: TGTGCCAGCAGCCTCGGCGGGACGTTGGACGAGCAGTACTTC.

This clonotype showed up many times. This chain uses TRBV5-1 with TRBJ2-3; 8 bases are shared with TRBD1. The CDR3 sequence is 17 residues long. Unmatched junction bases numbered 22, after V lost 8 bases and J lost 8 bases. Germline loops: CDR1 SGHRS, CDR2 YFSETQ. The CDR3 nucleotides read TGCGCCAGGATTTCACCGGACAGGGAAAGTTTTATGGGTACGCAGTATTTT. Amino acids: CARISPDRESFMGTQYF.

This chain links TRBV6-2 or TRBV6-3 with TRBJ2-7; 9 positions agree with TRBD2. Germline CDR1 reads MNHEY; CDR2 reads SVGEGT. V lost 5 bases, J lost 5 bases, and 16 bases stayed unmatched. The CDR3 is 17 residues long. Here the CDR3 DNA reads TGTGCCAGCAGTGGGGCTGACAGGGAAGCTAGCGGGAACGAGCAGTACTTC. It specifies CASSGADREASGNEQYF.

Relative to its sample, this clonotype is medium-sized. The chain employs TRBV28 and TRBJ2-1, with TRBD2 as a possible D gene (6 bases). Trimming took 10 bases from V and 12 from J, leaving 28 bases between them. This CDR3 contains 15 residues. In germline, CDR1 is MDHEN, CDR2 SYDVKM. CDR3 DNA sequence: TGTGCCATTCTCGACCGTGGGACTCCTGACCAGGGGCAGTTCTTC. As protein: CAILDRGTPDQGQFF.

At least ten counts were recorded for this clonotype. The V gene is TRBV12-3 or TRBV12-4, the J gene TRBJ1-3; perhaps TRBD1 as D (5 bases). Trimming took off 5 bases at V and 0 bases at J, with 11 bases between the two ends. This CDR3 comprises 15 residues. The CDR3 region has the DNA TGTGCCAGCAGTCCCAGGGTCCACTCTGGAAACACCATATATTTT. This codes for CASSPRVHSGNTIYF.

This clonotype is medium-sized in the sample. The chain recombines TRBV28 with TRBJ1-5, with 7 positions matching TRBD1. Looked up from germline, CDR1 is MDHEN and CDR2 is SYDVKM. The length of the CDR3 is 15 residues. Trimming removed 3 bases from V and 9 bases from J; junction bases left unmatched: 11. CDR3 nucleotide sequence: TGTGCCAGCAGTTTTACTGGACAGGCTGCGTTGCCCCAGCATTTT. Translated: CASSFTGQAALPQHF.

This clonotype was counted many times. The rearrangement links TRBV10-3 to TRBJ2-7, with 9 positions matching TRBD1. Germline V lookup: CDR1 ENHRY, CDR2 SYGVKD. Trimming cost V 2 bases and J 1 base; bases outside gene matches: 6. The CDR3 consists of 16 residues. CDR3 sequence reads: CAISENAGTGSYEQYF. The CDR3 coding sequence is TGTGCCATCAGTGAGAACGCCGGGACAGGGTCCTACGAGCAGTACTTC.

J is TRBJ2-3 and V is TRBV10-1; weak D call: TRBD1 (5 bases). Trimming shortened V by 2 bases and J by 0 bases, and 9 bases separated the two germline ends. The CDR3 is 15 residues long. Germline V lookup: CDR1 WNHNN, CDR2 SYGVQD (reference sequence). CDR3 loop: CASSERQTSTDTQYF. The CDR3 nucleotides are TGCGCCAGCAGTGAGCGACAGACTAGCACAGATACGCAGTATTTT.

CDR3 sequence: CSVETGGRYNEQFF. The CDR3, as DNA: TGCAGCGTTGAAACAGGGGGAAGGTACAATGAGCAGTTCTTC. This chain joins TRBV29-1 and TRBJ2-1, with 8 bases lining up with TRBD1. The CDR3 covers 14 residues. Trimming removed 2 bases from V and 4 bases from J; junction bases left unmatched: 4. Germline assignment: CDR1 SQVTM and CDR2 ANQGSEA.

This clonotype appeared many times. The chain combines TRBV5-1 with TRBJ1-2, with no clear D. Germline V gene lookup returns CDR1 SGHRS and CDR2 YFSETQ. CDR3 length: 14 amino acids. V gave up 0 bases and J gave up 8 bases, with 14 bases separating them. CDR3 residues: CASSLGRSLSGYTF. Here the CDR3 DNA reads TGCGCCAGCAGCTTGGGCAGGTCCCTTAGCGGCTACACCTTC.

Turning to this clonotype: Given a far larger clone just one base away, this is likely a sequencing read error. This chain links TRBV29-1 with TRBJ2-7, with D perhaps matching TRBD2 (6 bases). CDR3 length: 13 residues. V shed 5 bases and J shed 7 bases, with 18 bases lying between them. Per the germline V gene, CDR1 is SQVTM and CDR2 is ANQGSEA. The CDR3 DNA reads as TGCAGCGTTATGGGGGACTCCTACAATGAGCAGTACTTC. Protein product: CSVMGDSYNEQYF.

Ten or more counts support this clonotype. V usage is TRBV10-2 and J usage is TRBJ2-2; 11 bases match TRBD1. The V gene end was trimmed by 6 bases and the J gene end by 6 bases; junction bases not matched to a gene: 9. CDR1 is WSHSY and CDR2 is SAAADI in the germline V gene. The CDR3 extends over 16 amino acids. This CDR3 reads CASRGTGGLLAGELFF. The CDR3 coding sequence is TGCGCCAGCAGGGGGACAGGGGGATTGTTGGCCGGGGAGCTGTTTTTT.

CDR3 sequence: CASSQEGRGHEQYF. DNA of the CDR3: TGCGCCAGCAGCCAAGAGGGCAGGGGCCACGAGCAGTACTTC. The chain joins TRBV4-1 to TRBJ2-7; tentative D call: TRBD1 (6 bases). Germline CDR1 is MGHRA and CDR2 is YSYEKL. This CDR3 contains 14 residues. Trimming removed 0 bases at V and 5 bases at J, with 11 bases between.

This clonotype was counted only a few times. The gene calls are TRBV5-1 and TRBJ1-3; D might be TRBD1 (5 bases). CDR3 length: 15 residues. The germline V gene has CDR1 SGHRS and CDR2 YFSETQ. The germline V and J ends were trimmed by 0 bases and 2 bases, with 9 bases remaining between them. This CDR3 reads CASSLDGTAGNTIYF. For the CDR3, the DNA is TGCGCCAGCAGCTTGGATGGGACGGCTGGAAACACCATATATTTT.

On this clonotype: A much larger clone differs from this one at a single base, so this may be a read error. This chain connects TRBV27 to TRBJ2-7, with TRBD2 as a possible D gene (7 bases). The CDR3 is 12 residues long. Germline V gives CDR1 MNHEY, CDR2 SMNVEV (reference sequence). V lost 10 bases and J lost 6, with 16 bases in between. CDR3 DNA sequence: TGTGCCAACAGCGAGGGGGGGGTCGAGCAGTACTTC. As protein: CANSEGGVEQYF.

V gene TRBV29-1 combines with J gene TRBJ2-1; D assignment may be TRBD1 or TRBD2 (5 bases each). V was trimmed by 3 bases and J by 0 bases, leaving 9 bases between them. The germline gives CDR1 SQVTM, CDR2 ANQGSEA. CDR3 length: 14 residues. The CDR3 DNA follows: TGCAGCGTTGACGGGGCCGTCTCCTACAATGAGCAGTTCTTC. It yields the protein CSVDGAVSYNEQFF.